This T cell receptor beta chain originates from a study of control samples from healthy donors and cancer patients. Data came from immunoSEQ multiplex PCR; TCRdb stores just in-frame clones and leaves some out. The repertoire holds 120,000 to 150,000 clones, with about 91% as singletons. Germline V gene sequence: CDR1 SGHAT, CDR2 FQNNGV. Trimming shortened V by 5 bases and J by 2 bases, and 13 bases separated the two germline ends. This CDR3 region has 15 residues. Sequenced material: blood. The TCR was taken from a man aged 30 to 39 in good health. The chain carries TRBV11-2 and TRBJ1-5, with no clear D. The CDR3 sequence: CASSRGSSGNQPQHF. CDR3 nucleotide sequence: TGTGCCAGCAGCCGTGGGAGTAGTGGCAATCAGCCCCAGCATTTT.